This TCR beta chain appears in the sequencing data of a study of blood T cell repertoires in COVID-19 (dated by TCRdb to 2018 to 2020). Background on the whole study: Collaborator samples came from the United States, Italy and Spain and covered acute and convalescent phases of COVID-19. The prospective study material was composed of cDNA or gDNA derived from T cells, B-cell-depleted T cells, or PBMCs. Deeply sampled blood TCRbeta repertoires from subjects exposed to, actively infected with, or recovered from COVID-19 were included in the dataset. The repertoires were made available in a free public database intended to serve as a resource for research on the immune response to SARS-CoV-2. The samples were drawn from the first 160 participants of the ongoing ImmuneRACE study and from 1,200 or so subjects provided by 6 global collaborators. A de-identified subject ID, COVID-19 status, age in years and sex were almost always included in the sample metadata. HLA class I and class II types, where available, came from metadata supplied by the sample provider rather than from assay-based typing. The study at large found these results: How much clinical and demographic metadata was included differed by source and by participant, and the metadata was provided uncurated.

In the prospective study, participants were roughly 18 to 100 years old, resided in under 30 geographic areas of the United States, and were enrolled through a virtual design. To assign participants to cohorts, the prospective study relied on clinical history that participants themselves reported in a screening survey and a study questionnaire. Exposed participants had been in contact, within 2 weeks of entering the study, with a person who had a PCR-confirmed or clinician-diagnosed case of COVID-19. In the prospective study, mobile phlebotomists collected whole blood, serum and a nasopharyngeal or oropharyngeal swab from each participant. Participants in the prospective study had the option to provide additional blood draws and questionnaires over an approximately 2-month period. Blood samples from the prospective study were shipped frozen or at room temperature prior to DNA extraction. Turning to this clone: Its antigen has not been determined. Per-base qualities were not stored, and no clone one base away is much larger.

CDR1 and CDR2, looked up from the germline V gene, are SQVTM and ANQGSEA. The cysteine opens and the phenylalanine closes a CDR3 of 13 amino acids. The only DNA kept is the CDR3, 39 bases in frame from the first base. After removal of 5 bases from V and 1 base from J, the junction retains 0 bases not matched to a gene. TCRbeta CDR3 regions were amplified from genomic DNA by means of the immunoSEQ Assay, a bias-controlled multiplex PCR. As for the authors' bioinformatics: The number of nucleated cells in each sample was estimated from the amplification of reference gene primers within the assay. To quantify the absolute abundance of each unique TCRbeta CDR3 rearrangement, sequence reads were collapsed and filtered. Productive Simpson clonality was computed per sample as the square root of Simpson's diversity index over productive rearrangements. TCRdb stores this immuneACCESS table with in-frame sequences only. Part of the clones is absent; in the studies checked, under half of the shortfall reflects unresolved V genes, and no reason is known for the rest. D and trimming come from the DNA, and the V and J calls and clone size come from that table. The sample contains approximately 400,000 clones, more than 85% of them found a single time. About 0.86% of the sample comes from the top ten.

The source of this sequence is a woman aged 40-49 years who had been exposed to COVID-19. Here the chain combines TRBV29-1 and TRBJ2-2; 8 central bases correspond to TRBD2. The source material was PBMCs or T cells enriched from blood (not recorded which). The nucleotide sequence reads TGCAGCGTTAGCGGGGGGAACACCGGGGAGCTGTTTTTT. The resulting protein is CSVSGGNTGELFF.